This T cell receptor (beta chain) was sequenced during a study of neurological immune-mediated disorders. The study's findings and limits: There were no CDR3 amino acid sequences shared by expanded clones across subjects, a result suggesting private repertoires in all groups.

Details on this clonotype: No antigen is known for it.

CDR3 length equals 16 residues. Germline assignment: CDR1 SGHDT and CDR2 YYEEEE. V was pared by 5 bases and J by 1 base, with 16 bases between. TCRdb ran MiXCR on the 5' RACE reads and lists one entry per CDR3 protein. The data hold about 66,000 distinct CDR3 sequences, with roughly 4.3% observed a single time. The source is a young man with multiple sclerosis. The sample was PBMCs. The V call is TRBV5-6, the J call TRBJ2-1; possibly TRBD2 for D (5 bases). CDR3 residues: CASSSTRVRSYNEQFF. CDR3 in DNA: TGTGCCAGCAGTTCCACTAGGGTGAGATCCTACAATGAGCAGTTCTTC.